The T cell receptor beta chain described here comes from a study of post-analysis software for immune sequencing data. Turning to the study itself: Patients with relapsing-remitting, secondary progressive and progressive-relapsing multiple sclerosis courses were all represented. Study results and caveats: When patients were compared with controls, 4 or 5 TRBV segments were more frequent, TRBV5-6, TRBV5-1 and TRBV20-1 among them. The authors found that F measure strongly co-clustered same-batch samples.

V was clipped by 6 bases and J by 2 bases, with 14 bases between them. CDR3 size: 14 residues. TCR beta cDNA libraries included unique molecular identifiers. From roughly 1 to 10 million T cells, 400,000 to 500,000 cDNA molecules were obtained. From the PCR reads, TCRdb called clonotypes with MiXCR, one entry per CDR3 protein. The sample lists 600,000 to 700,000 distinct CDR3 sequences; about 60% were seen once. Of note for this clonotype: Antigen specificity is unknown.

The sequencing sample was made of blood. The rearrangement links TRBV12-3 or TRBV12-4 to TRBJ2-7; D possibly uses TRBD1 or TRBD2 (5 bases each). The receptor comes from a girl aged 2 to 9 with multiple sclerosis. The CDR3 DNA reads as TGTGCCAGCAGAACCCATGGGGGAACCTACGAGCAGTACTTC. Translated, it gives CASRTHGGTYEQYF.